Below are 22 T cell receptor beta chains sequenced from a single sample in a study of persistence of HIV-infected CD4 T cells (dated by TCRdb to 2018 to 2020). Read against the paper, the sample's treatment or condition label means: suppressive antiretroviral therapy. Cells were stimulated with a pool of overlapping HIV-1 Gag 15-mer peptides at 1 ug per peptide per mL. Memory populations depleted of antigen-responding cells were obtained by sorting nonresponding CD40L-negative CD69-negative CD45RO-high memory CD4+ T cells. Their recognized antigens are unknown. The immunoSEQ hsTCRB assay version 4, run in survey mode, was used to sequence TCRbeta repertoires from genomic DNA. As stored in TCRdb, this immuneACCESS dataset retains in-frame rearrangements with V and J assigned. A fraction of the clones does not appear; measured against another copy, unresolved V genes explain less than half of the discrepancy, and the remainder lacks a known reason. In this sample the table shows about 64,000 clones, 65% to 75% of which occur a single time. The top ten clones comprise 1.7% of the sample.

The source was CD4+ T cells sorted from PBMCs after approximately 20-hour stimulation, collected from a patient who received antiretroviral therapy. What this sample's cell subset or site label stands for: CD40L-CD69- CD45RO-high memory CD4 T cells not responding to Gag peptides. These receptors came from an adult man with HIV who was CMV-seropositive.

The chain has TRBV4-1 and TRBJ1-1; D not resolved. Trimming cost V 1 base and J 2 bases, with 8 bases left between them. The CDR3 is made up of 14 amino acids. Germline lookup yields CDR1 MGHRA and CDR2 YSYEKL. The CDR3 region is CASSQAGYNTEAFF. For the CDR3, the DNA is TGCGCCAGCAGCCAAGCTGGGTATAACACTGAAGCTTTCTTT.

In this sample, this clone turned up a few times. The chain joins TRBV6-5 to TRBJ1-5; D perhaps matches TRBD1 (6 bases). The CDR3 spans 15 residues. The V end was cut by 6 bases, the J end by 7 bases, with 19 bases between. CDR1 and CDR2 from the germline V gene are MNHEY and SVGAGI. The CDR3 loop is CASSSKSGAWQPQHF. The DNA for the CDR3 is TGTGCCAGCAGCTCCAAATCAGGGGCCTGGCAGCCCCAGCATTTT.

The chain couples TRBV6-5 to TRBJ1-3; D is possibly TRBD1 (5 bases). Germline values: CDR1 MNHEY, CDR2 SVGAGI. The CDR3 sequence is 15 residues long. V lost 0 bases and J 1 base, leaving 7 bases between the germline ends. In DNA form, the CDR3 reads TGTGCCAGCAGTTACTCGGCAGGGTCTGGAAACACCATATATTTT. This sequence encodes CASSYSAGSGNTIYF.

V is TRBV27 and J is TRBJ2-1; 8 bases map to TRBD1. This CDR3 spans 15 amino acids. Per the germline V gene, CDR1 is MNHEY and CDR2 is SMNVEV (reference sequence). J was trimmed by 7 bases and V by 2 bases; bases with no gene match: 7. This chain's CDR3 is CASSLRTGRRNEQFF. The CDR3 DNA sequence: TGTGCCAGCAGTTTAAGGACAGGGAGACGGAATGAGCAGTTCTTC.

Only a few counts were recorded for this clone. The rearrangement uses TRBV7-2 and TRBJ1-1; D remains unclear. V was shortened by 0 bases and J by 1 base, with 3 bases between the two germline ends. The CDR3 spans 13 residues. CDR1 is SGHTA and CDR2 is FQGNSA in the germline V gene. CDR3 in amino acids: CASSLAGNTEAFF. The CDR3 region has the DNA TGTGCCAGCAGCTTAGCGGGGAACACTGAAGCTTTCTTT.

This sequence joins TRBV27 and TRBJ1-5, with 8 bases matching TRBD1. Germline lookup yields CDR1 MNHEY and CDR2 SMNVEV (reference sequence). V shed 7 bases, J shed 6 bases, and the junction held 8 bases outside the gene matches. The CDR3 extends over 14 amino acids. As DNA, the CDR3 is TGTGCCAGCACCAGGACAGGGAGGCGTCAGCCCCAGCATTTT. Translating it yields CASTRTGRRQPQHF.

This clone was detected only a few times. The chain has TRBV6-1 and TRBJ1-2; D perhaps matches TRBD1 (5 bases). CDR1 is MNHNS, CDR2 SASEGT, per germline. V lost 2 bases and J 0 bases, leaving 10 bases between the germline ends. The CDR3 is made up of 15 amino acids. The CDR3 DNA sequence: TGTGCCAGCAGTGAAAGCAGGGCCACTAACTATGGCTACACCTTC. This encodes CASSESRATNYGYTF.

The chain joins TRBV28 to TRBJ1-5; D uncertain. In germline, CDR1 is MDHEN, CDR2 SYDVKM. The CDR3 covers 12 residues. V was trimmed by 7 bases and J by 6 bases, leaving 10 bases between them. The CDR3 DNA sequence: TGTGCCAGCAAGAAGGGTTCTCAGCCCCAGCATTTT. This gives the protein CASKKGSQPQHF. Using reference TRBV28 and TRBJ1-5 for the parts outside the CDR3, the full variable domain is DVKVTQSSRYLVKRTGEKVFLECVQDMDHENMFWYRQDPGLGLRLIYFSYDVKMKEKGDIPEGYSVSREKKERFSLILESASTNQTSMYLCASKKGSQPQHFGDGTRLSIL.

The rearrangement links TRBV5-1 to TRBJ1-6, with D hard to call. The V gene's germline CDR1 is SGHRS and CDR2 YFSETQ. Trimming shortened V by 2 bases and J by 0 bases, and 9 bases separated the two germline ends. The CDR3 has 16 residues. The CDR3 nucleotides are TGCGCCAGCAGCTTTACGGGGAGCTCCTATAATTCACCCCTCCACTTT. This translates into CASSFTGSSYNSPLHF.

This clone has just a few counts. The J gene is TRBJ1-1, the V gene TRBV6-1; possible D gene TRBD1, 5 bases. Germline V gene data show CDR1 as MNHNS and CDR2 as SASEGT. Trimming left V 2 bases short and J 10 bases short, with 11 bases between. The CDR3 consists of 12 residues. The CDR3 nucleotides read TGTGCCAGCAGTGAACACCCAGGGAGAGCTTTCTTT. Its protein is CASSEHPGRAFF.

The J gene is TRBJ2-5, the V gene TRBV7-9; possible D gene TRBD2, 5 bases. The CDR3 is 14 amino acids. Germline V CDR1 and CDR2: SEHNR, FQNEAQ (reference sequence). Trimming took 7 bases from V and 0 from J, leaving 12 bases between them. This CDR3 reads CASTTKADQETQYF. The DNA for the CDR3 is TGTGCCAGCACCACAAAAGCGGACCAAGAGACCCAGTACTTC.

The chain links TRBV24-1 to TRBJ1-2; 7 bases align to TRBD1. CDR1 and CDR2 from the germline V gene are KGHDR and SFDVKD. The CDR3 covers 12 residues. With 8 bases clipped from V and 12 bases from J, the junction kept 11 bases outside the gene matches. The CDR3 spells CATKGPTGVNTF. The CDR3 nucleotides read TGTGCCACCAAAGGCCCTACAGGGGTAAACACCTTC.

This clone rates as medium-sized. The CDR3 nucleotides are TGTGCCAGCAGCCCCAATCTATATCAGCCCCAGCATTTT. It specifies CASSPNLYQPQHF. The chain combines TRBV5-8 with TRBJ1-5, with D unclear. CDR3 length: 13 amino acids. Trimming removed 4 bases at V and 5 bases at J, with 10 bases between. CDR1 SGHTS and CDR2 YDEGEE come from the germline V gene.

The V call is TRBV18, the J call TRBJ1-1; 11 bases agree with TRBD1. From germline, CDR1 is KGHSH and CDR2 LQKENI. The CDR3 has 17 residues. With 2 bases clipped from V and 4 bases from J, the junction kept 9 bases outside the gene matches. The CDR3 DNA sequence: TGTGCCAGCTCACCATTGGGACAGGGGGGGATCGGCACTGAAGCTTTCTTT. This gives the protein CASSPLGQGGIGTEAFF.

This chain uses TRBV6-6 with TRBJ1-5, with D uncertain. The CDR3 loop spans 14 amino acids. Trimming cost V 4 bases and J 0 bases, with 7 bases left between them. Germline CDR1 and CDR2: MNHNY and SVGAGI (reference sequence). The CDR3 DNA is TGTGCCAGCAGTTCCATTAATAGCAATCAGCCCCAGCATTTT. It translates to CASSSINSNQPQHF.

The chain is built from TRBV18 and TRBJ2-5; D not resolved. Per germline, CDR1 KGHSH and CDR2 LQKENI. The CDR3 is 11 residues long. V dropped 5 bases and J dropped 2 bases, with 3 bases sitting between them. CDR3 sequence (DNA): TGTGCCAGCTCATTGCAAGAGACCCAGTACTTC. Protein product: CASSLQETQYF.

V usage is TRBV5-1 and J usage is TRBJ1-1; D unclear. V lost 0 bases and J 5 bases, leaving 11 bases between the germline ends. Germline V gene sequence: CDR1 SGHRS, CDR2 YFSETQ. The CDR3 totals 14 residues. The CDR3 nucleotides are TGCGCCAGCAGCTTGGTCCCCGAGATTACTGAAGCTTTCTTT. It specifies CASSLVPEITEAFF. Variable domain in full (rest from reference TRBV5-1 and TRBJ1-1): KAGVTQTPRYLIKTRGQQVTLSCSPISGHRSVSWYQQTPGQGLQFLFEYFSETQRNKGNFPGRFSGRQFSNSRSEMNVSTLELGDSALYLCASSLVPEITEAFFGQGTRLTVV.

This clone has more than one count but fewer than ten. This rearrangement joins TRBV4-2 to TRBJ2-1; the D gene is possibly TRBD2 (5 bases). V lost 2 bases to trimming and J lost 6 bases, with 11 bases between them. This CDR3 has 14 residues. Per germline, CDR1 LGHNA and CDR2 YNFKEQ. CDR3 amino acids: CASSQISGLNEQFF. The CDR3 DNA reads TGTGCCAGCAGCCAAATATCTGGACTCAATGAGCAGTTCTTC.

The CDR3 sequence: CASSLGGPATNSPLHF. In DNA, the CDR3 is TGCGCCAGCAGCTTGGGAGGGCCGGCCACGAATTCACCCCTCCACTTT. The chain uses TRBV5-1 and TRBJ1-6, with D unclear. Germline values: CDR1 SGHRS, CDR2 YFSETQ. The CDR3 sequence is 16 residues long. Trimming left V 0 bases short and J 7 bases short, with 14 bases between.

CDR3 protein: CASSLETRSRSPLHF. DNA for the CDR3: TGCGCCAGCAGCTTGGAAACTCGGTCCAGATCACCCCTCCACTTT. The chain recombines TRBV5-1 with TRBJ1-6; D call uncertain. This CDR3 is built from 15 residues. V was clipped by 0 bases and J by 10 bases, with 14 bases between them. The germline V gene encodes CDR1 SGHRS and CDR2 YFSETQ.

The chain couples TRBV5-4 to TRBJ2-1; D unresolved. CDR1 is SGHNT and CDR2 is YYREEE in the germline V gene (reference sequence). Trimming took off 4 bases at V and 7 bases at J, with 12 bases between the two ends. This CDR3 has 13 residues. The CDR3 DNA reads TGTGCCAGCAGCATGCAGACGTGGAATGAGCAGTTCTTC. Translated: CASSMQTWNEQFF.

This clone is medium-sized in the sample. This chain uses TRBV6-1 with TRBJ2-6; 8 positions match TRBD1. The CDR3 contains 18 residues. Germline values: CDR1 MNHNS, CDR2 SASEGT. V lost 4 bases and J lost 4; bases outside the gene matches: 12. CDR3 sequence: CASSGARGQSSGANVLTF. The CDR3 nucleotides read TGTGCCAGCAGTGGGGCCAGGGGGCAATCTTCCGGGGCCAACGTCCTGACTTTC.